This T cell receptor (beta chain) was sequenced in a study of cytomegalovirus exposure and HLA in healthy donors. General study findings and limits: Evidence from a later analysis indicated that most CMV-associated TCR beta chains looked HLA-restricted.

The PCR ran on 60 Vbeta and 13 Jbeta primers. Clones were sequenced by immunoSEQ multiplex PCR, and TCRdb holds only the in-frame ones, with some missing. This sample has around 92,000 clones; approximately 74% occur once, and the top ten carry roughly 14%. For this clone: Antigen: not known.

Germline CDR1 is SGHTA and CDR2 is FQGNSA. This CDR3 has 17 residues. J was trimmed by 8 bases and V by 1 base; bases with no gene match: 11. The TCR comes from a woman between 70 and 85 years old in good health and CMV-seropositive. The sequenced sample was PBMCs. V and J are TRBV7-2 and TRBJ1-4; 9 bases are shared with TRBD1. CDR3 nucleotides: TGTGCCAGCAGCTTAGAAGCCCCGGGACAGGGTTTCGAAAAACTGTTTTTT. Translation: CASSLEAPGQGFEKLFF.